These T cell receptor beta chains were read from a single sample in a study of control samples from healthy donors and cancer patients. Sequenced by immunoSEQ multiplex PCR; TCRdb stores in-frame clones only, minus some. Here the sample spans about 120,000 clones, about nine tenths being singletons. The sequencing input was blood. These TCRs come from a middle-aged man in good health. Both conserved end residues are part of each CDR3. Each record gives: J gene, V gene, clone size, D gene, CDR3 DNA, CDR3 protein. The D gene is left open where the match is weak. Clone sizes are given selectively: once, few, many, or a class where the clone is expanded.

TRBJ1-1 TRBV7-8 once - TGTGCCAGCAGCTTCGGCGCCCTGAACACTGAAGCTTTCTTT CASSFGALNTEAFF
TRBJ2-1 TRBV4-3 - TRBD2 TGCGCCAGCAGCCAAGGGACTAGCGGCAGGGATGAGCAGTTCTTC CASSQGTSGRDEQFF
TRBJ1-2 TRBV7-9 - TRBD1 TGTGCCAGCAGCCCAGCCGGGACAGGAGCCTATGGCTACACCTTC CASSPAGTGAYGYTF
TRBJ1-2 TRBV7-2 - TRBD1 TGTGCCAGCAGCATAGCAGGAGGGCAGGGGGGGGGTGGCTACACCTTC CASSIAGGQGGGGYTF
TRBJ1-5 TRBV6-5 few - TGTGCCAGCAGTTACTCGATTGGAAGCAATCAGCCCCAGCATTTT CASSYSIGSNQPQHF
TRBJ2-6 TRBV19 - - TGTGCCAGCCTCCGGGCCGCAAGCTCTGGGGCCAACGTCCTGACTTTC CASLRAASSGANVLTF
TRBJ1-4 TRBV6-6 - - TGTGCCAGCAGTTACGGGGGCTCGGATGAAAAACTGTTTTTT CASSYGGSDEKLFF
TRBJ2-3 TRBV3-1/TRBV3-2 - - TGTGCCAGCAGCTACCTGGGGCTTACGCAGTATTTT CASSYLGLTQYF
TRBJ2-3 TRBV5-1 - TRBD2 TGCGCCAGCGAGCGGAGCGGGGGGGCCACAGATACGCAGTATTTT CASERSGGATDTQYF
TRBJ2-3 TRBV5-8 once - TGTGCCAGCCCCACCCGGTTCGGGTCACACACAGATACGCAGTATTTT CASPTRFGSHTDTQYF
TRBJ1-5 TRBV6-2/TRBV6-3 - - TGTGCCAGCAGTTATGCTCGCAGTTCCTTCAATCAGCCCCAGCATTTT CASSYARSSFNQPQHF
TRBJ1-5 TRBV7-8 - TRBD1 TGTGCCACCACGACAGGGGCGAATCAGCCCCAGCATTTT CATTTGANQPQHF
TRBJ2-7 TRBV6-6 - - TGTGCCAGCAGAGACGGTTCCTACGAGCAGTACTTC CASRDGSYEQYF
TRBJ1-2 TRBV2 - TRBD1 TGTGCCAGCACTGGACAGGGGGCAGGCTACACCTTC CASTGQGAGYTF
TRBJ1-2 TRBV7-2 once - TGTGCCAGCAGCTTAGTTTCAGGTGGCTATGGCTACACCTTC CASSLVSGGYGYTF
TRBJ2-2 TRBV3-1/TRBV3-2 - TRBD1 TGTGCCAGCAGCCCGCAGACAGGGTATTCTTCCGGGGAGCTGTTTTTT CASSPQTGYSSGELFF
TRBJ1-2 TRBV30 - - TGTGCCTGGACCCCACAGGCTGGTAGAGGCTACACCTTC CAWTPQAGRGYTF
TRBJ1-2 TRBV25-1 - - TGTGCCAGCAGTGCCCCCACCAGGGGCGCTAACTATGGCTACACCTTC CASSAPTRGANYGYTF
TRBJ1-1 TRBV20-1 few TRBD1 TGCAGTGCTAGTAAACAGGGGTGGGTGGGAGCTTTCTTT CSASKQGWVGAFF
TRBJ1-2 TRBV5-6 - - TGTGCCAGCAGCGCTAGGTTTAACGAAGGGCCCTCTAACTATGGCTACACCTTC CASSARFNEGPSNYGYTF
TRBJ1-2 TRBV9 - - TGTGCCAGCAGCGTAGAAAGGAGGGGGTATGGCTACACCTTC CASSVERRGYGYTF
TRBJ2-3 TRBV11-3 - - TGTGCCAGCAGCCACCCTGGCACAGATACGCAGTATTTT CASSHPGTDTQYF
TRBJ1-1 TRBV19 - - TGTGCCAGTAGATCGGTTATGAACACTGAAGCTTTCTTT CASRSVMNTEAFF
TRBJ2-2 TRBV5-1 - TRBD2 TGCGCCAGCAGCTTGGATTTGCGGGGGGGCCCCGCCGGGGAGCTGTTTTTT CASSLDLRGGPAGELFF
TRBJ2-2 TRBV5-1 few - TGCGCCAGCAGCTTGACAAGGGGGGCCGGGGAGCTGTTTTTT CASSLTRGAGELFF
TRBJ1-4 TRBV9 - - TGTGCCAGCAGCGTAGGGCAGCTCGTAAACGAAAAACTGTTTTTT CASSVGQLVNEKLFF
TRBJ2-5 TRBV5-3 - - TGTGCCAGAAGGCTCCGGCCGCTACTCTTTCACTTC CARRLRPLLFHF
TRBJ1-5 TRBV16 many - TGTGCCAGCAGCCGAACCACCAGGGGTCGTCAGCCCCAGCATTTT CASSRTTRGRQPQHF
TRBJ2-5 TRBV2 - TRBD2 TGTGCCAGCAGTGAAGGCAAGCGGGGGGCGTACCAAGAGACCCAGTACTTC CASSEGKRGAYQETQYF
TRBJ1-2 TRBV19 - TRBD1 TGTGCCAGTAACGGACAGGGGGATAACTATGGCTACACCTTC CASNGQGDNYGYTF
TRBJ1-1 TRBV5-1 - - TGCGCCAGCAGCTCCGGACAGAGTATGAACACTGAAGCTTTCTTT CASSSGQSMNTEAFF
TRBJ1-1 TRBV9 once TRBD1 TGTGCCAGCAGCCCCCAGACAGGGGACACTGAAGCTTTCTTT CASSPQTGDTEAFF
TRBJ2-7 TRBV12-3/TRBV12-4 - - TGTGCCAGTCTAGACAGCCTCTACGAGCAGTACTTC CASLDSLYEQYF
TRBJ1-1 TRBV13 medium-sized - TGTGCCAGCAGCTTAGGCGACATTGAAGCTTTCTTT CASSLGDIEAFF
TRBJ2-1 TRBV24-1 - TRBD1 TGTGCCACCAGTGACTACAGGGGGGTGGGGAATGAGCAGTTCTTC CATSDYRGVGNEQFF
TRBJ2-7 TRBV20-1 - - TGCAGTGCCAATCCTCTAGGCGAGCAGTACTTC CSANPLGEQYF
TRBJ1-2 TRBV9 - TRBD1 TGTGCCAGCAGCTTTGGACAGGGGGACTATGGCTACACCTTC CASSFGQGDYGYTF
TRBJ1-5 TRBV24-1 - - TGTGCCACCAGTGACGCGAGGGGGTCTCACCAGCCCCAGCATTTT CATSDARGSHQPQHF
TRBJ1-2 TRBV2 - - TGTGCCAGCAGTGAATGGAGTCAGGGATATGGCTACACCTTC CASSEWSQGYGYTF
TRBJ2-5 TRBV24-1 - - TGTGCCACCAGTGACTGGACCCAGGGGGGGGAGACCCAGTACTTC CATSDWTQGGETQYF
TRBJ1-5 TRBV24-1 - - TGTGCCACCAGTGATGGACCACGCAATCAGCCCCAGCATTTT CATSDGPRNQPQHF
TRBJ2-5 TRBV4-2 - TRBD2 TGTGCCAGCAGCCAAGATAGTCAGCGGGGGGAAGAGACCCAGTACTTC CASSQDSQRGEETQYF
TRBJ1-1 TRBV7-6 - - TGTGCCAGCAGTCTTGGACCCGGTGAAGCTTTCTTT CASSLGPGEAFF
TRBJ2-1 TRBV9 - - TGTGCCAGCAGCGTAGCGCCGTACAATGAGCAGTTCTTC CASSVAPYNEQFF
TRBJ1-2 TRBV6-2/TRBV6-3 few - TGTGCCAGCAGTTACTCGACGGCAGGCCCCGTCTATGGCTACACCTTC CASSYSTAGPVYGYTF
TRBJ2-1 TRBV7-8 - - TGTGCCAGCAGCTTATTCAGAGACAATGAGCAGTTCTTC CASSLFRDNEQFF
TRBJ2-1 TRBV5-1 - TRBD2 TGCGCCAGCAGCTTGACCGGGGGGGCCGGGTCCTACAATGAGCAGTTCTTC CASSLTGGAGSYNEQFF
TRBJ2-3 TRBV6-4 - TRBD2 TGTGCCAGCAGTGACTCACTAGCGGGGGCAGATACGCAGTATTTT CASSDSLAGADTQYF
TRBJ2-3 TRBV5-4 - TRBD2 TGTGCCAGCAGCCCACCGGGTCTAGCGGGAGATACGCAGTATTTT CASSPPGLAGDTQYF
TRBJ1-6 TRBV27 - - TGTGCCAGCAGTTCTGACGGGGTGCCGGGTTCACCCCTCCACTTT CASSSDGVPGSPLHF